Described below is a single T cell receptor (beta chain) sequence and its context. This clonotype was counted many times. Its binding antigen is unknown. Base qualities are not provided; no much larger clone lies one nucleotide away. This specimen comes from a study of T cell repertoires in cytomegalovirus infection (dated by TCRdb to the late 2010s). Looking at the study overall: Donor HLA type was relevant to the analysis, because carriage of CMV infection together with the matching HLA type was indicated by public TCR beta signatures.

Results the study describes overall, beyond this receptor: Cumulative frequency of public TCR beta family members discriminated carriers of CMV infection plus the relevant HLA type in this cohort and an independent roughly 320-donor cohort. The ex vivo response was dominated by HLA-C-restricted CMV-specific TCR beta clonotypes, and the single most frequent clonotype in two of eight donors was supplied by these HLA-C-restricted clonotypes.

TCRdb lists the instrument as Illumina HiSeq 1500. TCRdb handled the public reads itself, with Q25 trimming in fastp and clone calling in MiXCR, and kept productive beta chains. Every CDR3 protein is listed once, alongside the most common genes and DNA of its rows. Recorded for this sample are roughly 320,000 distinct CDR3 sequences; about 9.1% of them occurred a single time. Of the sample, less than 3% falls within the top ten clones. Material: PBMCs. The receptor was derived from a human donor in good health (CMV status not recorded). Some clones in this sample may be carry-over from other donors' samples.

The CDR3 region reads CASSWGPYNEQFF. The DNA sequence is as follows: TGTGCCAGCAGCTGGGGACCCTACAATGAGCAGTTCTTC. In this chain, TRBV6-1 is recombined with TRBJ2-1; the D region may be TRBD1 or TRBD2, each matching 5 bases equally. Counted from cysteine to phenylalanine, this CDR3 has 13 amino acids. Just CDR3 DNA is preserved here, 39 bases in frame from base 1. Cut back by 6 bases and 2 bases, the V and J ends lie 8 bases apart. From the germline V gene, CDR1 is MNHNS and CDR2 is SASEGT.